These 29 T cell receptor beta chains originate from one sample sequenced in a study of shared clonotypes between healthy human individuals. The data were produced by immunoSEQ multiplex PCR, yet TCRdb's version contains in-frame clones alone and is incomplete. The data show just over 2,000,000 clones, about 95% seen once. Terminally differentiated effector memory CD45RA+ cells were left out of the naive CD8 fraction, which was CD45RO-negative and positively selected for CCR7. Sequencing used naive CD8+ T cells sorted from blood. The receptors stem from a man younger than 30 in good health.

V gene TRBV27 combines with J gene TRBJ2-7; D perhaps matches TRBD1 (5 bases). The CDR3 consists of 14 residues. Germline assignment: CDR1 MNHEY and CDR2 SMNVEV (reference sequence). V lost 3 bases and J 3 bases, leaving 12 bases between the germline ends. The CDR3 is CASSLKPGFYEQYF. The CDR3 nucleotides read TGTGCCAGCAGTTTGAAGCCAGGGTTCTACGAGCAGTACTTC.

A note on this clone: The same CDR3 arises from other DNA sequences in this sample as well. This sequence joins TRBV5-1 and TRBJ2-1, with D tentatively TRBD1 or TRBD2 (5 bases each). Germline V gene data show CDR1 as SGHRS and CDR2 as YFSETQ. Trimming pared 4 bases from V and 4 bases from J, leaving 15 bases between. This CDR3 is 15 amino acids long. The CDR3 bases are TGCGCCAGCAGCCTTACCCTGGGGGATTACAATGAGCAGTTCTTC. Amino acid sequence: CASSLTLGDYNEQFF.

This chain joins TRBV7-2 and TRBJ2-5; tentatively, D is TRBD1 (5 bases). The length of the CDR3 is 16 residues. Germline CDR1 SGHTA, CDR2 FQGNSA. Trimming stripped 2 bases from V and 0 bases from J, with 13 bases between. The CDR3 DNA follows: TGTGCCAGCAGCTTAAGAGAAGGGGTTTACCAAGAGACCCAGTACTTC. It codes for CASSLREGVYQETQYF.

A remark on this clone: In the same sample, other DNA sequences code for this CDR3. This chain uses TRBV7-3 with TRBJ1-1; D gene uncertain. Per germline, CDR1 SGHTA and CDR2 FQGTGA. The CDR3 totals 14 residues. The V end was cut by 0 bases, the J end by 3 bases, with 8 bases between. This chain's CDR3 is CASSLTGRDTEAFF. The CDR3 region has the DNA TGTGCCAGCAGCTTAACCGGGAGGGACACTGAAGCTTTCTTT.

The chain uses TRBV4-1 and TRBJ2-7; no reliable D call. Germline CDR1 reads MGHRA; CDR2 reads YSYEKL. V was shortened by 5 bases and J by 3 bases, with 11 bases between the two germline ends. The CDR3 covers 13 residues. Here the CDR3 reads CASSVNWSYEQYF. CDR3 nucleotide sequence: TGCGCCAGCAGCGTTAACTGGAGCTACGAGCAGTACTTC.

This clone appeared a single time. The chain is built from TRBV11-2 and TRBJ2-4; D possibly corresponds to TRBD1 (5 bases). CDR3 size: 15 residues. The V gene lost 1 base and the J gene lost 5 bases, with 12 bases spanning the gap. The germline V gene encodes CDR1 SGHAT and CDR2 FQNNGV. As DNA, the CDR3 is TGTGCCAGCAGCTTAGGGGCAGGGTGGGAAAACATTCAGTACTTC. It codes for CASSLGAGWENIQYF.

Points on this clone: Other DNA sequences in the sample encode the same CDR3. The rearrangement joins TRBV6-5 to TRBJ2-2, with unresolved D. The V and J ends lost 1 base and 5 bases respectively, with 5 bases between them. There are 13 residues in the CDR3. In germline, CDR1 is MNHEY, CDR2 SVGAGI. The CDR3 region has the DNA TGTGCCAGCAGTTACTTTAGTACCGGGGAGCTGTTTTTT. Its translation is CASSYFSTGELFF.

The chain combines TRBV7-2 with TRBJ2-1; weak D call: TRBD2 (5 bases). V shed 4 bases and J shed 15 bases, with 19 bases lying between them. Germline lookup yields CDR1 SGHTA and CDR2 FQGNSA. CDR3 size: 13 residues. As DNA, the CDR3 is TGTGCCAGCAGCTCGACTACCGGTGGCCTTCCGTTCTTC. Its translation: CASSSTTGGLPFF. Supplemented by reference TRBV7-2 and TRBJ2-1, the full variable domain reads GAGVSQSPSNKVTEKGKDVELRCDPISGHTALYWYRQSLGQGLEFLIYFQGNSAPDKSGLPSDRFSAERTGGSVSTLTIQRTQQEDSAVYLCASSSTTGGLPFFGPGTRLTVL.

CDR3 DNA: TGTGCCAGCAGTGACCATCAGGGCTCAGGGGAAAAACTGTTTTTT. It specifies CASSDHQGSGEKLFF. The V call is TRBV2, the J call TRBJ1-4; D is perhaps TRBD1 (5 bases). The V end was cut by 3 bases, the J end by 8 bases, with 16 bases between. Germline lookup yields CDR1 SNHLY and CDR2 FYNNEI. This CDR3 has 15 residues.

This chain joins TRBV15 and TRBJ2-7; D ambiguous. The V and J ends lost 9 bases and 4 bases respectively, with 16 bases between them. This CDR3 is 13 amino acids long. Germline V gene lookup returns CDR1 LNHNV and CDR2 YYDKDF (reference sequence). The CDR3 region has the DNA TGTGCCACGGGCCTGGGAAAGGGATACGAGCAGTACTTC. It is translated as CATGLGKGYEQYF. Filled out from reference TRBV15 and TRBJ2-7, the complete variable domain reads DAMVIQNPRYQVTQFGKPVTLSCSQTLNHNVMYWYQQKSSQAPKLLFHYYDKDFNNEADTPDNFQSRRPNTSFCFLDIRSPGLGDTAMYLCATGLGKGYEQYFGPGTRLTVT.

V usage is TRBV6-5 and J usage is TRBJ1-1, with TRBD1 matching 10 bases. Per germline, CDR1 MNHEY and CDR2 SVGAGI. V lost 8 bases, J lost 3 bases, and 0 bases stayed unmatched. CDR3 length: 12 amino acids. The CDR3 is CASGQGDTEAFF. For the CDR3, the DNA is TGTGCCAGCGGACAGGGGGACACTGAAGCTTTCTTT.

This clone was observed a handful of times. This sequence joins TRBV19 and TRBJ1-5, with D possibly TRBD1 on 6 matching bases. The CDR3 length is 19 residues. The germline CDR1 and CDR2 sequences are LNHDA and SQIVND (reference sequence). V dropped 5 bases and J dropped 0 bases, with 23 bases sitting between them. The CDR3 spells CASSVGTPPYGYSNQPQHF. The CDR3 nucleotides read TGTGCCAGTAGTGTAGGGACACCGCCCTACGGATATAGCAATCAGCCCCAGCATTTT.

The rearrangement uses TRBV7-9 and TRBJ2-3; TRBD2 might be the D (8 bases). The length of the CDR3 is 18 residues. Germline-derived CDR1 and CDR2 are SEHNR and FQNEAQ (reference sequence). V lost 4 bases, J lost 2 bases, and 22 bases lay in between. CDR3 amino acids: CASSSGGDLQGNTDTQYF. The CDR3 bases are TGTGCCAGCAGCTCGGGGGGGGATCTACAGGGGAACACAGATACGCAGTATTTT.

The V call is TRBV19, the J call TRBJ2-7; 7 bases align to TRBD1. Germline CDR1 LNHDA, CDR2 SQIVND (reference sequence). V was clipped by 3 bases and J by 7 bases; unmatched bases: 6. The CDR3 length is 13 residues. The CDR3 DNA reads TGTGCCAGTAGTATGGAACAGGGGTGGGAGCAGTACTTC. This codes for CASSMEQGWEQYF.

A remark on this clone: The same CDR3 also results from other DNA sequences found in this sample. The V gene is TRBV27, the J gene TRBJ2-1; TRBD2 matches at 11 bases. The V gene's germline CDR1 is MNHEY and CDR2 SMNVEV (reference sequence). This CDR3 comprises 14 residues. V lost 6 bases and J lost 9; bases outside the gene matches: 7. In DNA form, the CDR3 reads TGTGCCAGCAGGGTAGCGGGAGGGCCTGGTGAGCAGTTCTTC. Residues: CASRVAGGPGEQFF.

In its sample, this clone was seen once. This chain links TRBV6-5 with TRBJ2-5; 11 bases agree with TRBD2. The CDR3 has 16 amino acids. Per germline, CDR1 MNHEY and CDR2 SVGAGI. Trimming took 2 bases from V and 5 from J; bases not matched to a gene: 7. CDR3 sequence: CASSYIAGGPRETQYF. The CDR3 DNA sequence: TGTGCCAGCAGTTACATAGCGGGGGGGCCTCGCGAGACCCAGTACTTC.

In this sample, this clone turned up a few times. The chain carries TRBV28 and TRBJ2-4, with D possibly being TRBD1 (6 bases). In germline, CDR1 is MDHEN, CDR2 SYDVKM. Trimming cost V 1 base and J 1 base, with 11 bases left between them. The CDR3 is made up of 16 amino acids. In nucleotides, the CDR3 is TGTGCCAGCAGTTTATTTCCAGGGGAGGCCAAAAACATTCAGTACTTC. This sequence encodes CASSLFPGEAKNIQYF.

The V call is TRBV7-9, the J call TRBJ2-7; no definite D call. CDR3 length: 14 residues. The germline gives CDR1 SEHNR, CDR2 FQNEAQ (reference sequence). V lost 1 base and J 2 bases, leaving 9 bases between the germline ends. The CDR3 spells CASSLDGRAYEQYF. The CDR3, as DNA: TGTGCCAGCAGCTTAGACGGCAGAGCCTACGAGCAGTACTTC.

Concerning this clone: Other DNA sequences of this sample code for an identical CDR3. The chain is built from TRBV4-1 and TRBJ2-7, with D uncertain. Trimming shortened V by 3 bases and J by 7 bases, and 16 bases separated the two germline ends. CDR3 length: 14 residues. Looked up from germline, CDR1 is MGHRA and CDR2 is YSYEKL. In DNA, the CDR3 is TGCGCCAGCAGCCAGGATGGTGGGTTCGGGGAGCAGTACTTC. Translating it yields CASSQDGGFGEQYF.

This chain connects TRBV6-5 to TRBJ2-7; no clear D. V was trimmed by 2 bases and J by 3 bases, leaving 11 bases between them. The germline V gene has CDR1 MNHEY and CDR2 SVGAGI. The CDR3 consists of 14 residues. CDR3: CASSYNGWGYEQYF. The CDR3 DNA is TGTGCCAGCAGTTACAATGGATGGGGCTACGAGCAGTACTTC.

The CDR3 nucleotides read TGTGCCAGCAGCCAAGAGGCGGGAGGCTACGAGCAGTACTTC. Protein sequence: CASSQEAGGYEQYF. This chain joins TRBV7-6 and TRBJ2-7; 8 nucleotides match TRBD2. This CDR3 spans 14 amino acids. Germline lookup yields CDR1 SGHVS and CDR2 FNYEAQ. V trimming: 5 bases; J trimming: 3 bases; junction bases outside the gene matches: 6.

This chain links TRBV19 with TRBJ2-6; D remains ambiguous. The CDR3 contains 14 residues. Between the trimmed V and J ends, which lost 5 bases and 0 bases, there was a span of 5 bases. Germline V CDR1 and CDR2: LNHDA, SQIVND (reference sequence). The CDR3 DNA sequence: TGTGCCAGTAGTGTATTCTCTGGGGCCAACGTCCTGACTTTC. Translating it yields CASSVFSGANVLTF.

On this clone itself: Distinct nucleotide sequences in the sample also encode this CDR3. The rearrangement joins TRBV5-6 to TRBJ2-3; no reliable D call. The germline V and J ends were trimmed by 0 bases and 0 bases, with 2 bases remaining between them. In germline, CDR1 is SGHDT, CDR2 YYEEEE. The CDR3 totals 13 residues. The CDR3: CASSLGSTDTQYF. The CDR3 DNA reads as TGTGCCAGCAGCTTGGGAAGCACAGATACGCAGTATTTT.

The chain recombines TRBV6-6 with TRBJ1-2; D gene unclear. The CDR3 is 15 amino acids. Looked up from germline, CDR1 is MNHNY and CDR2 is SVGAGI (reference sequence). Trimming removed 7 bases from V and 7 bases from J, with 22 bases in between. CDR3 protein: CASTLTPGHPSGYTF. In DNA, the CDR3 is TGTGCCAGCACTCTAACCCCAGGTCATCCCTCTGGCTACACCTTC.

CDR3 in amino acids: CAWTSSYNSPLHF. As DNA, the CDR3 is TGTGCCTGGACTAGCTCCTATAATTCACCCCTCCACTTT. The V gene is TRBV30, the J gene TRBJ1-6; D call uncertain. The CDR3 runs 13 residues. Germline V gene lookup returns CDR1 GTSNPN and CDR2 SVGIG (reference sequence). V was cut by 4 bases and J by 0 bases, with 4 bases left in between.

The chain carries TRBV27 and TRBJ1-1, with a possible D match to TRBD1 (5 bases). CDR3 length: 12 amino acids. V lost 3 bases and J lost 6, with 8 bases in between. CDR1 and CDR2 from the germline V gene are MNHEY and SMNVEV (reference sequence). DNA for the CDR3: TGTGCCAGCAGTTTCACGGGGGCTGAAGCTTTCTTT. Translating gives CASSFTGAEAFF.

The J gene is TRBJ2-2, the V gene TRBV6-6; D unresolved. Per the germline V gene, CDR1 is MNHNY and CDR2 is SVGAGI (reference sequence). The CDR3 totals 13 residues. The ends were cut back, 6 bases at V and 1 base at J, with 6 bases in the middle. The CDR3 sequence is CASSGLNTGELFF. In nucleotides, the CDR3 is TGTGCCAGCAGCGGTTTGAACACCGGGGAGCTGTTTTTT.

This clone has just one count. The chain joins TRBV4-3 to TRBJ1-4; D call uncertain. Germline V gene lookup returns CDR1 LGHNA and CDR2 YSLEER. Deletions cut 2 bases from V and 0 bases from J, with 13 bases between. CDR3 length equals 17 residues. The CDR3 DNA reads TGCGCCAGCAGCCAACAAGGTGCGGACGCAACTAATGAAAAACTGTTTTTT. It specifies CASSQQGADATNEKLFF.

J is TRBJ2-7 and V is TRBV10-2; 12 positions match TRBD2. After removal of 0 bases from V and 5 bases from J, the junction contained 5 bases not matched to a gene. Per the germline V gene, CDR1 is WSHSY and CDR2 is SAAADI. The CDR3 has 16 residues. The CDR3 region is CASSESLTSGRHEQYF. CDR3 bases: TGCGCCAGCAGTGAGTCTTTGACTAGCGGGAGACACGAGCAGTACTTC.